The present T cell receptor (beta chain) was sequenced within a study of blood T cell repertoires in COVID-19. Across the study: Whether acute or convalescent, the COVID-19 samples came from the United States, Italy and Spain. Sources were T cells, B-cell-depleted T cells, or PBMCs; the material itself was cDNA or gDNA.

V lost 3 bases and J lost 9; bases outside the gene matches: 9. Germline values: CDR1 SGHDT, CDR2 YYEEEE. This CDR3 comprises 15 residues. In the original processing: Reference gene primer amplification gave nucleated cell count estimates. Generated by immunoSEQ multiplex PCR, the TCRdb table keeps only in-frame clones and is missing some. V, J and clone size reflect that table, while D and trimming were determined from the DNA. The sample comprises roughly 410,000 clones, around 87% of which are singletons, and 2.3% rests with the top ten. While infection was still active, Seattle patients were enrolled and then followed longitudinally.

Sequencing was performed on peripheral blood. The gene calls are TRBV5-6 and TRBJ2-1, with 10 bases fitting TRBD2. This clonotype was sampled from a woman aged 55-70 years with COVID-19, enrolled during active disease. The CDR3 is CASSSAGGPEIEQFF. CDR3 coding DNA: TGTGCCAGCAGCTCAGCGGGGGGGCCGGAGATTGAGCAGTTCTTC. Filled out from reference TRBV5-6 and TRBJ2-1, the complete variable domain reads DAGVTQSPTHLIKTRGQQVTLRCSPKSGHDTVSWYQQALGQGPQFIFQYYEEEERQRGNFPDRFSGHQFPNYSSELNVNALLLGDSALYLCASSSAGGPEIEQFFGPGTRLTVL.